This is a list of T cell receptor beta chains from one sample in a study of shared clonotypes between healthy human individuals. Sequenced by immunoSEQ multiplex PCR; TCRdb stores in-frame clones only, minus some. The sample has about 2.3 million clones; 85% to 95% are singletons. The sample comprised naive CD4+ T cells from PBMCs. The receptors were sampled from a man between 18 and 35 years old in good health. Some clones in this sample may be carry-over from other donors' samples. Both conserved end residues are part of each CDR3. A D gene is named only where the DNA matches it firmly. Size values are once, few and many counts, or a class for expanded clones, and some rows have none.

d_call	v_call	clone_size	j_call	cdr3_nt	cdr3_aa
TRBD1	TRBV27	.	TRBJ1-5	TGTGCCAGCAGGCGGACAGGGGGAAGCAATCAGCCCCAGCATTTT	CASRRTGGSNQPQHF
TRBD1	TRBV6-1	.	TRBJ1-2	TGTGCCAGCAGCCCCCCCGGGACAGGGTATGGCTACACCTTC	CASSPPGTGYGYTF
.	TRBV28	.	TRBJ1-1	TGTGCCAGCAGTTTACCTACTGGGGGAACTGAAGCTTTCTTT	CASSLPTGGTEAFF
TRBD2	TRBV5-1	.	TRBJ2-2	TGCGCCAGCAGCTCGCTAGCGGGAGTAGCCACCGGGGAGCTGTTTTTT	CASSSLAGVATGELFF
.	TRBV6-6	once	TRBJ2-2	TGTGCCAGCAGTCGAAAAGACATCTATTCCACCGGGGAGCTGTTTTTT	CASSRKDIYSTGELFF
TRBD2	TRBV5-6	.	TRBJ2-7	TGTGCCAGCAGCTTGGGTCGAGCGGGATACGAGCAGTACTTC	CASSLGRAGYEQYF
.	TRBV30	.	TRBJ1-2	TGTGCCTGGAGTGTATTTAGGGGAGGGGGCTATGGCTACACCTTC	CAWSVFRGGGYGYTF
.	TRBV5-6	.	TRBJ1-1	TGTGCCAGCAGCTTGGGACCCCCCCCAGACACTGAAGCTTTCTTT	CASSLGPPPDTEAFF
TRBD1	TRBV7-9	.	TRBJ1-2	TGTGCCAGCAGCTTTTCCGGGACAGTAAGCTACACCTTC	CASSFSGTVSYTF
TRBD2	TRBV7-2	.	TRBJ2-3	TGTGCCAGCAGCTTAGGGCTAGCGGGACCTGACACAGATACGCAGTATTTT	CASSLGLAGPDTDTQYF
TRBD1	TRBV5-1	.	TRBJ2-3	TGCGCCAGCAGCTTGGGACAGGGTAGCACAGATACGCAGTATTTT	CASSLGQGSTDTQYF
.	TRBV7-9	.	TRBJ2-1	TGTGCCAGCAGCTTAGAGGGCCAGCAGTTCTTC	CASSLEGQQFF
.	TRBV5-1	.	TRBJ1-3	TGCGCCAGCAGCACCGGAGGGGACAGAAACACCATATATTTT	CASSTGGDRNTIYF
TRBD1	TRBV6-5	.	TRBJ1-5	TGTGCCAGCAGTTGGACAGGGGATATCAATCAGCCCCAGCATTTT	CASSWTGDINQPQHF
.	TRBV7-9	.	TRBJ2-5	TGTGCCAGCAGAGGTTCGAGACCGCAAGAGACCCAGTACTTC	CASRGSRPQETQYF
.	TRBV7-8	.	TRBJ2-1	TGTGCCAGCAGCTTAGAGCACAGGTACAATGAGCAGTTCTTC	CASSLEHRYNEQFF
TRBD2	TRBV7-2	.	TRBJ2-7	TGTGCCAGCAGCTTAATCGGGTCGGGAGGACCCTACGAGCAGTACTTC	CASSLIGSGGPYEQYF
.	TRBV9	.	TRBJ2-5	TGTGCCAGCAGCGTAGTGGGTCAGGGAACGGAGACCCAGTACTTC	CASSVVGQGTETQYF
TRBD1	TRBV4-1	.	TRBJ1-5	TGCGCCAGCAGCCGGACAGGGGACCAGGATCAGCCCCAGCATTTT	CASSRTGDQDQPQHF
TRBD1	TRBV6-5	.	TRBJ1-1	TGTGCCAGCAGTTGGACAGGGGGCAACACTGAAGCTTTCTTT	CASSWTGGNTEAFF
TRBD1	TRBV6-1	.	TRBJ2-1	TGTGCCAGCAGTGAAGCTAGAGGGACAGGCCACTATAATGAGCAGTTCTTC	CASSEARGTGHYNEQFF
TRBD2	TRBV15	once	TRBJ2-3	TGTGCCACCAGCAGGAGCGGGATCACAGATACGCAGTATTTT	CATSRSGITDTQYF
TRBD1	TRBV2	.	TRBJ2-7	TGTGCCAGGCGGGGACAGGGTATAGGGGAGCAGTACTTC	CARRGQGIGEQYF
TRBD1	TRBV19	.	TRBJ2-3	TGTGCCAGTATGACAGGGGACACAGATACGCAGTATTTT	CASMTGDTDTQYF
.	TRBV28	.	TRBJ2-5	TGTGCCAGCAGTAGGCCCCTGGGGGGATTCGGGGAGACCCAGTACTTC	CASSRPLGGFGETQYF
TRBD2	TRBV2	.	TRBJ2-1	TGTGCCAGCAGTGGGGGAGGGAACAATGAGCAGTTCTTC	CASSGGGNNEQFF
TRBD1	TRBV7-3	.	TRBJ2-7	TGTGCCAGCAGCTCGACCGGGACAGGGGGCGAAGAGCAGTACTTC	CASSSTGTGGEEQYF
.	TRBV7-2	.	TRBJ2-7	TGTGCCAGCAGCTTTGCCGTCTCCTACGAGCAGTACTTC	CASSFAVSYEQYF
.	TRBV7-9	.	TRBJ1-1	TGTGCCAGCTCCAAGACACAGGGGAACACTGAAGCTTTCTTT	CASSKTQGNTEAFF
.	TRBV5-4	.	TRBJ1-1	TGTGCCAGCAGCTTGGGCACAGAGAACACTGAAGCTTTCTTT	CASSLGTENTEAFF
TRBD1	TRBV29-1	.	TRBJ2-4	TGCAGCGTGTCACCGGGACAGGGGGCGAACATTCAGTACTTC	CSVSPGQGANIQYF
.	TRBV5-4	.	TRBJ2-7	TGTGCCAGCAGCTCCCCCAGCTCCTACGAGCAGTACTTC	CASSSPSSYEQYF
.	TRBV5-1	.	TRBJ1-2	TGCGCCAGCAGCCCAGAGGGAGGGGGCTATGGCTACACCTTC	CASSPEGGGYGYTF
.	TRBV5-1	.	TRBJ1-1	TGCGCCAGCAGCTTTAGAATAGACACTGAAGCTTTCTTT	CASSFRIDTEAFF
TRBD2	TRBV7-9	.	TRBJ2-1	TGTGCCAGCAGCCACCTCGCCCTAGCGGGGGACAATGAGCAGTTCTTC	CASSHLALAGDNEQFF
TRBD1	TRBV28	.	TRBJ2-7	TGTGCCAGCAGTCCGGGGACAGGGGGCCACGAGCAGTACTTC	CASSPGTGGHEQYF
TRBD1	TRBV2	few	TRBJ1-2	TGTGCCAGCAGGGGGGGACAGTACTATGGCTACACCTTC	CASRGGQYYGYTF
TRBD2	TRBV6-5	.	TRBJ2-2	TGTGCCAGCAGCCCCGGGACTAGAGACACCGGGGAGCTGTTTTTT	CASSPGTRDTGELFF